The clone carrying this T cell receptor beta chain has at least ten counts. Its cognate antigen is unknown. Germline V gives CDR1 ENHRY, CDR2 SYGVKD. This CDR3 contains 16 residues. Between the trimmed V and J ends, which lost 6 bases and 5 bases, there was a span of 20 bases. MiXCR, run by TCRdb on the 5' RACE reads, gives a single entry per CDR3 protein. Among roughly 230,000 distinct CDR3 sequences listed, about 18% were seen once. This entry comes from a study of CD8 T cells in ankylosing spondylitis. The study, taken as a whole, reports: Certain motif variants had earlier appeared in reactive arthritis synovial fluid and blood. Reportedly, significant enrichment of disease-linked clones occurred in matched ankylosing spondylitis synovial fluid. A motif in TCR beta, a set of 8 or 9 highly homologous variants, appeared characteristic of ankylosing spondylitis blood.

The chain couples TRBV10-3 to TRBJ2-1, with D perhaps assigned TRBD1 or TRBD2 (5 bases each). Sequenced input: blood, either unsorted or a sorted T cell fraction (not recorded which). The sequence derives from a male donor with ankylosing spondylitis or in good health (not recorded which). The CDR3 reads CAIRQPVGTGHNEQFF. The CDR3 DNA is TGTGCCATCAGACAGCCTGTGGGGACCGGCCACAATGAGCAGTTCTTC.